The 3 T cell receptor beta chains below come from one sample, sequenced in a study of shared clonotypes between healthy human individuals. Cells designated naive CD8 were CD45RO-negative and were positively selected for CCR7, with terminally differentiated effector memory CD45RA+ cells excluded. TCRdb keeps only in-frame clones here, not all; method: immunoSEQ multiplex PCR. The table has more than 600,000 clones, about 92% seen once. Sample: naive CD8+ T cells sorted from blood. These receptors all stem from a man in his thirties or forties in good health.

J is TRBJ2-1 and V is TRBV27; the D gene could be TRBD1 or TRBD2 (5 bases each). There are 12 residues in the CDR3. V was trimmed by 6 bases and J by 11 bases, leaving 14 bases between them. CDR1 MNHEY and CDR2 SMNVEV come from the germline V gene (reference sequence). This chain's CDR3 is CASSAGAPKQFF. For the CDR3, the DNA is TGTGCCAGCAGCGCCGGGGCTCCTAAGCAGTTCTTC.

The chain combines TRBV28 with TRBJ2-2; 10 nucleotides agree with TRBD1. V shed 4 bases and J 3 bases; nucleotides not matched to a gene: 11. This CDR3 spans 18 amino acids. The germline CDR1 and CDR2 sequences are MDHEN and SYDVKM. The CDR3 DNA reads as TGTGCCAGCAGTTCCCTAATCCACGGGACAGGGGACACCGGGGAGCTGTTTTTT. It specifies CASSSLIHGTGDTGELFF.

This clone was observed a single time. V and J are TRBV29-1 and TRBJ2-7, with TRBD2 matching 16 bases. The CDR3 has 19 residues. Germline CDR1 is SQVTM and CDR2 is ANQGSEA. J lost 3 bases, V lost 4 bases, and 15 bases had no gene match. CDR3 DNA sequence: TGCAGCGTTGTTGTGGCAGCACCGGGACTAGCGGGAGGGCACTACGAGCAGTACTTC. Encoded protein: CSVVVAAPGLAGGHYEQYF.